This is a list of T cell receptor beta chains from one sample in a study of T cell responses to AZD1222 COVID-19 vaccine. Generated by immunoSEQ multiplex PCR, the TCRdb table keeps only in-frame clones and is missing some. The sample lists 60,000 to 100,000 clones, roughly 87% occurring once. This sample comprised peripheral blood, obtained on day 0 of AZD1222 vaccination. These receptors originate from an adult in good health. Each CDR3 is given with its conserved first and last residue. A D gene is named only where the DNA matches it firmly. Clone size, where shown, is once, few, many, or a class for clones that have expanded.

TRBJ1-1	TRBD1	few	TRBV4-1	CASSPLGTGNTEAFF	TGCGCCAGCAGCCCACTTGGGACAGGGAACACTGAAGCTTTCTTT
TRBJ2-1	.	.	TRBV6-5	CASTREGANEQFF	TGTGCCAGCACGCGGGAAGGAGCCAATGAGCAGTTCTTC
TRBJ2-3	TRBD2	.	TRBV4-2	CASSPRGLARATDTQYF	TGTGCCAGCAGCCCGAGGGGACTAGCGAGAGCCACAGATACGCAGTATTTT
TRBJ1-6	TRBD1	.	TRBV19	CASRRTGGNSPLHF	TGTGCCAGTAGACGGACAGGGGGAAATTCACCCCTCCACTTT
TRBJ2-4	.	.	TRBV24-1	CATRTLEVIQYF	TGTGCCACCAGGACCTTGGAGGTCATTCAGTACTTC
TRBJ2-5	TRBD2	.	TRBV30	CAWSVRGLAGGSETQYF	TGTGCCTGGAGTGTAAGGGGACTAGCGGGAGGTTCAGAGACCCAGTACTTC
TRBJ1-1	.	.	TRBV7-8	CASNPPTNTEAFF	TGTGCCAGCAACCCTCCAACTAACACTGAAGCTTTCTTT
TRBJ1-1	.	.	TRBV19	CASKGEGLERAFF	TGTGCCAGTAAGGGTGAAGGGCTCGAAAGAGCTTTCTTT
TRBJ2-1	.	.	TRBV19	CASRPPVSTSYNEQFF	TGTGCCAGCAGACCCCCGGTCTCAACCTCCTACAATGAGCAGTTCTTC
TRBJ2-2	TRBD1	.	TRBV7-7	CASSRGQGAIGELFF	TGTGCCAGCAGCCGAGGACAGGGGGCAATCGGGGAGCTGTTTTTT
TRBJ1-1	.	.	TRBV5-6	CASHKQMTGSAFF	TGTGCCAGCCACAAACAGATGACAGGTTCAGCTTTCTTT
TRBJ2-7	TRBD1	.	TRBV29-1	CSAAWDRGMDF	TGCAGCGCGGCGTGGGACAGGGGTATGGACTTC
TRBJ1-1	TRBD1	.	TRBV28	CASCTGVMNTEAFF	TGTGCCAGTTGTACAGGGGTAATGAACACTGAAGCTTTCTTT
TRBJ1-2	TRBD1	.	TRBV23-1	CASSQPGQAYGYTF	TGCGCCAGCAGTCAACCGGGACAGGCCTATGGCTACACCTTC
TRBJ2-5	.	.	TRBV4-2	CASSQDYASVGETQYF	TGTGCCAGCAGCCAAGATTACGCTAGCGTTGGGGAGACCCAGTACTTC
TRBJ2-7	TRBD1	.	TRBV7-6	CASSLNRGLSEQYF	TGTGCCAGCAGCTTGAACAGGGGGCTTTCCGAGCAGTACTTC
TRBJ1-5	.	.	TRBV28	CASSYPGTSNQPQHF	TGTGCCAGCAGTTATCCGGGGACAAGCAATCAGCCCCAGCATTTT
TRBJ2-7	TRBD2	.	TRBV24-1	CATRLAGGPYEQYF	TGTGCCACACGCCTAGCGGGAGGGCCCTACGAGCAGTACTTC
TRBJ1-4	.	.	TRBV5-1	CASSPSGTVDEKLFF	TGCGCCAGCAGCCCCTCCGGGACCGTCGATGAAAAACTGTTTTTT
TRBJ1-1	TRBD1	few	TRBV6-5	CASSRQGAGTEAFF	TGTGCCAGCAGTCGACAGGGGGCGGGTACTGAAGCTTTCTTT
TRBJ2-1	.	.	TRBV4-1	CASSQVAQAYNEQFF	TGCGCCAGCAGCCAAGTGGCACAGGCCTACAATGAGCAGTTCTTC
TRBJ2-5	TRBD1	.	TRBV19	CASRDRGLETQYF	TGTGCCAGCCGGGACAGGGGGTTAGAGACCCAGTACTTC
TRBJ2-7	.	.	TRBV2	CASSEAWGVDYEQYF	TGTGCCAGCAGTGAAGCGTGGGGGGTAGACTACGAGCAGTACTTC
TRBJ1-2	.	.	TRBV5-4	CASSLGPAQGGGYTF	TGTGCCAGCAGCCTGGGGCCGGCTCAGGGAGGAGGCTACACCTTC
TRBJ2-7	TRBD2	.	TRBV11-2	CASSLGLGEGLGYEQYF	TGTGCCAGCAGCTTAGGACTTGGTGAGGGACTAGGTTACGAGCAGTACTTC
TRBJ1-2	TRBD1	.	TRBV29-1	CSARTGFNYGYTF	TGCAGCGCTCGGACAGGGTTCAACTATGGCTACACCTTC
TRBJ2-7	.	.	TRBV29-1	CSVLGYEQYF	TGCAGCGTTTTGGGCTACGAGCAGTACTTC
TRBJ1-1	.	.	TRBV5-1	CASSPKGGVNTEAFF	TGCGCCAGCAGCCCCAAGGGGGGGGTGAACACTGAAGCTTTCTTT
TRBJ1-6	.	.	TRBV12-5	CASSEGFRPLHF	TGTGCTAGTTCCGAAGGGTTCCGACCCCTCCACTTT
TRBJ2-7	TRBD2	.	TRBV7-2	CASSSPGLAAYEQYF	TGTGCCAGCAGCTCGCCGGGACTAGCGGCTTACGAGCAGTACTTC
TRBJ2-7	.	.	TRBV4-3	CASSQAGRSGEDEQYF	TGCGCCAGCAGCCAAGCTGGTAGGTCAGGGGAGGACGAGCAGTACTTC
TRBJ1-3	.	.	TRBV15	CATSRDFGGSGNTIYF	TGTGCCACCAGCAGAGATTTCGGGGGCTCTGGAAACACCATATATTTT
TRBJ1-4	.	once	TRBV29-1	CSVHPGQVNEKLFF	TGCAGCGTTCACCCGGGACAAGTTAATGAAAAACTGTTTTTT
TRBJ2-1	TRBD2	once	TRBV7-9	CASSSGNQFF	TGTGCCAGCAGCAGCGGGAATCAGTTCTTC
TRBJ2-1	TRBD2	.	TRBV28	CASSIAGGFYNEQFF	TGTGCCAGCAGTATAGCGGGAGGGTTCTACAATGAGCAGTTCTTC
TRBJ1-4	.	.	TRBV5-4	CASSLAGPNEKLFF	TGTGCCAGCAGCTTGGCAGGACCTAATGAAAAACTGTTTTTT
TRBJ2-7	.	once	TRBV2	CASRRTPTYEQYF	TGTGCCAGCAGGAGGACACCTACCTACGAGCAGTACTTC
TRBJ2-7	TRBD1	few	TRBV28	CASSPGQGALHEQYF	TGTGCCAGCAGCCCTGGACAGGGGGCTCTTCACGAGCAGTACTTC
TRBJ2-3	.	.	TRBV6-5	CASTPSHQGTDTQYF	TGTGCCAGCACCCCTAGCCACCAGGGCACAGATACGCAGTATTTT